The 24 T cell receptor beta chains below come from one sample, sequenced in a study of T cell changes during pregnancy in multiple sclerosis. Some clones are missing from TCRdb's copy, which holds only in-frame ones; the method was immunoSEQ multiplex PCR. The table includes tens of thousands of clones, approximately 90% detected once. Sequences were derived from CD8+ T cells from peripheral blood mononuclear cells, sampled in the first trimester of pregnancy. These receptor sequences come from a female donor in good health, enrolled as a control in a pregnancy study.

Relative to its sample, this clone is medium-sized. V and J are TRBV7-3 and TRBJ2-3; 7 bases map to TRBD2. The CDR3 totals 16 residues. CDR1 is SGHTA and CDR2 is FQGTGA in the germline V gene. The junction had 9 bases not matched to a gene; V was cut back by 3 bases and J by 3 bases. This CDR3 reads CASSFWSSGGTDTQYF. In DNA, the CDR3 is TGTGCCAGCAGCTTTTGGTCGTCGGGGGGAACAGATACGCAGTATTTT.

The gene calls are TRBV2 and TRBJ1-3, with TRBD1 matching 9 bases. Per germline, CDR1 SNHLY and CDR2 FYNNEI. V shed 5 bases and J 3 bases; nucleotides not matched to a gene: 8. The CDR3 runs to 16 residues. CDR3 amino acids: CASSLGQGRGGNTIYF. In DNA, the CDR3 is TGTGCCAGCAGTCTCGGACAGGGGAGGGGTGGAAACACCATATATTTT.

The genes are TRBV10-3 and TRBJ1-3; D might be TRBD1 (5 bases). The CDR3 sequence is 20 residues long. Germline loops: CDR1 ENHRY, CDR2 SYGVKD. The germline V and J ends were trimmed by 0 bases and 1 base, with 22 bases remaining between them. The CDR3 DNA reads TGTGCCATCAGTGAGTCCCCTCGCGTGACAGTCGGAGGGTCTGGAAACACCATATATTTT. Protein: CAISESPRVTVGGSGNTIYF.

The CDR3 nucleotides read TGTGCCAGCAGTGAGGGGGCCTCGACCGGGGAGCTGTTTTTT. As protein: CASSEGASTGELFF. The chain has TRBV6-4 and TRBJ2-2, with D tentatively TRBD1 (6 bases). The ends were cut back, 3 bases at V and 5 bases at J, with 10 bases in the middle. The CDR3 spans 14 residues. The germline CDR1 and CDR2 sequences are MRHNA and SNTAGT.

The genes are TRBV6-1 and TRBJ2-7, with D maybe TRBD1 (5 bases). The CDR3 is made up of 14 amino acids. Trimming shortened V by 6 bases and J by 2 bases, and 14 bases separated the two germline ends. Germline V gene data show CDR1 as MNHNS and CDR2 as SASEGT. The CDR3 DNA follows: TGTGCCAGCAGGGGGCCCGTTGCCCCCTACGAGCAGTACTTC. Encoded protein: CASRGPVAPYEQYF.

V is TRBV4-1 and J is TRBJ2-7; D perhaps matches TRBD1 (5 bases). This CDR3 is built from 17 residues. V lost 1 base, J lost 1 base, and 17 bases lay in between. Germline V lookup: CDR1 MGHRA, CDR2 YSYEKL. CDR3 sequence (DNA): TGCGCCAGCAGCCAAGGAGTGGGCAGCCAGGGATCCTACGAGCAGTACTTC. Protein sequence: CASSQGVGSQGSYEQYF.

This CDR3 is CASSMLRNEKLFF. CDR3 bases: TGTGCCAGTAGTATGCTCAGGAATGAAAAACTGTTTTTT. The V call is TRBV19, the J call TRBJ1-4; D not resolved. The germline V gene encodes CDR1 LNHDA and CDR2 SQIVND (reference sequence). Trimming cost V 3 bases and J 5 bases, with 7 bases left between them. The CDR3 has 13 amino acids.

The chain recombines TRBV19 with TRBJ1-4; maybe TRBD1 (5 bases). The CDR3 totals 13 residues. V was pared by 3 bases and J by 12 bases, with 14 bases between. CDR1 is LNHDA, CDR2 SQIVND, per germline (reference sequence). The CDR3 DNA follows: TGTGCCAGTAGTATCCCCCCCGGGGGGGAACTGTTTTTT. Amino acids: CASSIPPGGELFF.

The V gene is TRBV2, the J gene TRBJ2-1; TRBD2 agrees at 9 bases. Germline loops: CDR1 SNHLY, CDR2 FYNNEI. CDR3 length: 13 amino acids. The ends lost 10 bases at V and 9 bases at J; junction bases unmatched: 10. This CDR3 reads CATAGGHGTEQFF. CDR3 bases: TGTGCCACCGCGGGGGGGCACGGGACTGAGCAGTTCTTC.

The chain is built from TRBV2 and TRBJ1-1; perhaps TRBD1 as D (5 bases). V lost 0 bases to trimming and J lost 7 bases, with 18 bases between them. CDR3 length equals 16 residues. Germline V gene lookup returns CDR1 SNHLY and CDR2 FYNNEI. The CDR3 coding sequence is TGTGCCAGCAGTGAAGCGCTCGCAGGGCTCGAAGGTGAAGCTTTCTTT. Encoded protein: CASSEALAGLEGEAFF.

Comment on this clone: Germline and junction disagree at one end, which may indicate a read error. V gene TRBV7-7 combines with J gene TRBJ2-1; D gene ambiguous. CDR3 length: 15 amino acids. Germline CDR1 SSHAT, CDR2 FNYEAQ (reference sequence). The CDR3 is CASSLKASSYNEQFF. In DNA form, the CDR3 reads TGTGCTAGCAGCTTGAAAGCTAGCTCCTACAATGAGCAGTTCTTC.

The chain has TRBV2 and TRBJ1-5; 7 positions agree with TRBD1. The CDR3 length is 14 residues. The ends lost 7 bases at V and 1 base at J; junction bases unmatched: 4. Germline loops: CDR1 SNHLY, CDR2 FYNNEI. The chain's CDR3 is CASTTTGSNQPQHF. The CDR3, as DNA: TGTGCCAGCACTACGACAGGGAGCAATCAGCCCCAGCATTTT.

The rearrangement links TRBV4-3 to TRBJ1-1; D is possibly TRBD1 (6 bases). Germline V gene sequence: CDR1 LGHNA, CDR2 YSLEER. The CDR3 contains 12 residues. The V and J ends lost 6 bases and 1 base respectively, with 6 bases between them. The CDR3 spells CASRQGNTEAFF. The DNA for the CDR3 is TGCGCCAGCAGACAGGGGAACACTGAAGCTTTCTTT.

The CDR3: CASSYGAGGGETQYF. CDR3 DNA sequence: TGTGCCAGCAGTTACGGAGCGGGGGGCGGAGAGACCCAGTACTTC. The gene calls are TRBV6-5 and TRBJ2-5, with 9 bases fitting TRBD2. Germline CDR1 reads MNHEY; CDR2 reads SVGAGI. Losses at the gene ends were 2 bases for V and 4 bases for J; bases not matched to a gene: 5. The CDR3 length is 15 residues.

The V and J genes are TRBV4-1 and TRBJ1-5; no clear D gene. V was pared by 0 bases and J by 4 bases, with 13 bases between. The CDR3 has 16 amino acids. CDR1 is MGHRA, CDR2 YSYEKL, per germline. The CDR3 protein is CASSQENYRNNQPQHF. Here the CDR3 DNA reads TGCGCCAGCAGCCAAGAGAACTATAGAAATAATCAGCCCCAGCATTTT.

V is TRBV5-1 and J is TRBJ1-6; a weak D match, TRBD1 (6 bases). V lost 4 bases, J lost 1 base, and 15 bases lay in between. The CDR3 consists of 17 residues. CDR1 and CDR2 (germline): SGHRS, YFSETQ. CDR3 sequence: CASSPTGGASYNSPLHF. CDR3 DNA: TGCGCCAGCAGCCCGACCGGGGGGGCTTCCTATAATTCACCCCTCCACTTT.

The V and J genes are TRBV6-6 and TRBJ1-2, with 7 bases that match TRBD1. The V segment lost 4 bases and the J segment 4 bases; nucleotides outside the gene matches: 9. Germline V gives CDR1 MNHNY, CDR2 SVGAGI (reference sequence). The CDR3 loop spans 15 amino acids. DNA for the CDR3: TGTGCCAGCAGTTTAGTCGTCGGACAGGTCTATGGCTACACCTTC. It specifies CASSLVVGQVYGYTF.

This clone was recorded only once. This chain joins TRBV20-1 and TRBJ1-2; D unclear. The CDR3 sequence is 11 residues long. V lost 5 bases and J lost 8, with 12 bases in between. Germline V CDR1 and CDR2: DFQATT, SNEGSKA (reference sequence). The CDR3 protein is CSAPVRRGYTF. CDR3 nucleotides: TGCAGTGCTCCAGTCCGGAGAGGCTACACCTTC.

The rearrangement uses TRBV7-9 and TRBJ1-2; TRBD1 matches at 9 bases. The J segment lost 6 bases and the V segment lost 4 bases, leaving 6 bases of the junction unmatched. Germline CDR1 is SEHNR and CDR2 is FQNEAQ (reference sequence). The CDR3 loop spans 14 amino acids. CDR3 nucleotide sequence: TGTGCCAGCAGCTCTTGGACAGGGGTAAATGGCTACACCTTC. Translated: CASSSWTGVNGYTF.

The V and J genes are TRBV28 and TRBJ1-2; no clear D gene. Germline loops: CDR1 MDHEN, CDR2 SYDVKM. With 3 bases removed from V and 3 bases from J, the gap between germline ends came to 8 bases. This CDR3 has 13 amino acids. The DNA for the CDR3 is TGTGCCAGCAGTTTTGAGGGTGACTATGGCTACACCTTC. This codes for CASSFEGDYGYTF.

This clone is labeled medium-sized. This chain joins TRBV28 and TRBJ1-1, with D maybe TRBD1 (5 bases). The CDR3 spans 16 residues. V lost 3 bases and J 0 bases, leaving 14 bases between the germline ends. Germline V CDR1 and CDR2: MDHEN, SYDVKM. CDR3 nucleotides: TGTGCCAGCAGTTTCACAGGTATTTCCCTGAACACTGAAGCTTTCTTT. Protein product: CASSFTGISLNTEAFF.

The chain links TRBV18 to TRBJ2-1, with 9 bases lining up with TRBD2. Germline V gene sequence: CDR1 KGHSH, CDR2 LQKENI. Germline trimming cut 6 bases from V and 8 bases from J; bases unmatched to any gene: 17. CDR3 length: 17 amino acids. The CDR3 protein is CASSPAGGGAKVDEQFF. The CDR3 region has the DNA TGTGCCAGCTCCCCTGCTGGCGGGGGGGCCAAGGTCGATGAGCAGTTCTTC.

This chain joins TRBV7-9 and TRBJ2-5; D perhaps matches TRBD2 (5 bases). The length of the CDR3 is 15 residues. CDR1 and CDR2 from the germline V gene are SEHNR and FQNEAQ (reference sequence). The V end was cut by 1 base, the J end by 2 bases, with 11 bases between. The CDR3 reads CASSLDRRRQETQYF. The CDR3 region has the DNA TGTGCCAGCAGCTTAGATAGGAGGAGACAAGAGACCCAGTACTTC.

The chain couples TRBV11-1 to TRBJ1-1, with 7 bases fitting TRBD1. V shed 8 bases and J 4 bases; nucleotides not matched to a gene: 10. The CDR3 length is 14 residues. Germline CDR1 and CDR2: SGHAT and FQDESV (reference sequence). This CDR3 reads CASLSRGIPTEAFF. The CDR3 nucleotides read TGTGCCAGCCTCTCCAGGGGGATTCCCACTGAAGCTTTCTTT.